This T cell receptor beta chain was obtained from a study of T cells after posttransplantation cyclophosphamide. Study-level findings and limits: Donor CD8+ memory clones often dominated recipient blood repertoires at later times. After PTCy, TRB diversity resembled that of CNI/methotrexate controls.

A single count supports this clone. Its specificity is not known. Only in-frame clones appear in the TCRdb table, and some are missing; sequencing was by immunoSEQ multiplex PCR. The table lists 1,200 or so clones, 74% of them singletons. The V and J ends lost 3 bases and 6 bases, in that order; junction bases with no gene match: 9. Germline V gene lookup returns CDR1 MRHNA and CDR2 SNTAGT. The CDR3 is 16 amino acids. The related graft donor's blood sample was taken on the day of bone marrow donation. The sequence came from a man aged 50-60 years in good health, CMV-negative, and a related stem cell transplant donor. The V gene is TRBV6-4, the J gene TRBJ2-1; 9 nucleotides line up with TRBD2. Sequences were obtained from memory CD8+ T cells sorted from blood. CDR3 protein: CASSDQTSGDVNEQFF. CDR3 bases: TGTGCCAGCAGTGATCAGACTAGCGGCGACGTCAATGAGCAGTTCTTC.